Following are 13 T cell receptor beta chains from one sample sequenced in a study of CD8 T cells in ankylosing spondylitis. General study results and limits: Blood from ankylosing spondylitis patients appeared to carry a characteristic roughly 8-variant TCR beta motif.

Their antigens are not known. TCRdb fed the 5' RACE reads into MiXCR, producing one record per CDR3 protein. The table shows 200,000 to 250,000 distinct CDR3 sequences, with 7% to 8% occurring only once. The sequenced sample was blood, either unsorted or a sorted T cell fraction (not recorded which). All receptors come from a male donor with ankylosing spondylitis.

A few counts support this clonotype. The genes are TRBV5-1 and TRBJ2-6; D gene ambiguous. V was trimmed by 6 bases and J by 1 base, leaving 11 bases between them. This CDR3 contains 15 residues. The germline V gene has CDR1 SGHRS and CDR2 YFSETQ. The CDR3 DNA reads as TGCGCCAGCACCCAGTGGAGTTCTGGGGCCAACGTCCTGACTTTC. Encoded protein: CASTQWSSGANVLTF.

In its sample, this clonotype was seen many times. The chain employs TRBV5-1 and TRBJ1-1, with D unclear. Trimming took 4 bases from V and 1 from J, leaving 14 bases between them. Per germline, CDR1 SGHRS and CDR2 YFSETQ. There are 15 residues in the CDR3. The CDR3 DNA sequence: TGCGCCAGCAGCCCAACCCGGGAACCGAACACTGAAGCTTTCTTT. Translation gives CASSPTREPNTEAFF.

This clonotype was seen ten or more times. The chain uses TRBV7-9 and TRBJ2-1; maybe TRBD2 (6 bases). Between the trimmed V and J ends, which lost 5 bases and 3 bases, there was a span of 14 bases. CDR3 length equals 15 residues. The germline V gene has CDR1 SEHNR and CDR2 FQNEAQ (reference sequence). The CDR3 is CASSSVAEVYNEQFF. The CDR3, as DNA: TGTGCCAGCAGCAGTGTAGCGGAAGTCTACAATGAGCAGTTCTTC.

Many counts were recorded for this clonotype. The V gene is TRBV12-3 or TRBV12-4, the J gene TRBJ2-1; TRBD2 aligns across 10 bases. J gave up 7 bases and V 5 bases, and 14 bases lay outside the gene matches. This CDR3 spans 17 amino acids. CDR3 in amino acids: CASSPPFGSGRVNEQFF. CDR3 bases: TGTGCCAGCAGTCCGCCCTTTGGCAGCGGGAGGGTGAATGAGCAGTTCTTC.

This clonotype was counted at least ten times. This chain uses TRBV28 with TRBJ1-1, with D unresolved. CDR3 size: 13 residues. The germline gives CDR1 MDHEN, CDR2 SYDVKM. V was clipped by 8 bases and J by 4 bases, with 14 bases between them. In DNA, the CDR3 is TGTGCCAGCCGATCTCACATGGGCACTGAAGCTTTCTTT. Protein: CASRSHMGTEAFF.

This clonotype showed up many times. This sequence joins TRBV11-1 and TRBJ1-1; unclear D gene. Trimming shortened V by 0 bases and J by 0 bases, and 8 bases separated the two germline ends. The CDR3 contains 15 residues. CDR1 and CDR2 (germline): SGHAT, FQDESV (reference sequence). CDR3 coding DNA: TGTGCCAGCAGCTTAGCGCGTGGGGTGAACACTGAAGCTTTCTTT. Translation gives CASSLARGVNTEAFF.

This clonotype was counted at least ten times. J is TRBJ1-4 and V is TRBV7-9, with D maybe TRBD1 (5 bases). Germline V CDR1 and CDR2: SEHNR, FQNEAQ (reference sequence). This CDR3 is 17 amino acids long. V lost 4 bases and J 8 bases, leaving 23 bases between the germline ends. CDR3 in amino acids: CASSSRLGGRDQEKLFF. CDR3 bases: TGTGCCAGCAGCTCCCGCCTTGGGGGAAGGGACCAAGAAAAACTGTTTTTT.

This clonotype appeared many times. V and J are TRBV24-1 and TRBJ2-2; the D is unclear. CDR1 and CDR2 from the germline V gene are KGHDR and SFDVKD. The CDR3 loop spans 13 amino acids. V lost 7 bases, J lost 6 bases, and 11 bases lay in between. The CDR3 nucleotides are TGTGCCACCAGGGAGTCCTTGGCCGGGGAGCTGTTTTTT. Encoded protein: CATRESLAGELFF.

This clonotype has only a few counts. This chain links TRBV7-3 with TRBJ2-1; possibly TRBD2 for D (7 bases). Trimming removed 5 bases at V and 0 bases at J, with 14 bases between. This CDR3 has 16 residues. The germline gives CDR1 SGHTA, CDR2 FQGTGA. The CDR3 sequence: CASSPGGSYSYNEQFF. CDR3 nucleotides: TGTGCCAGCAGCCCGGGGGGCAGTTACTCCTACAATGAGCAGTTCTTC.

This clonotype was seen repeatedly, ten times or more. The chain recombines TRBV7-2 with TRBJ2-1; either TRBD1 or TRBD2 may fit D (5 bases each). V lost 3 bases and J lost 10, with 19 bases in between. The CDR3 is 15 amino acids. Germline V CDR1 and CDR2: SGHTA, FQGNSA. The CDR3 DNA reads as TGTGCCAGCAGCTTCCTTCCGGGGCCGATAGGGGAGCAGTTCTTC. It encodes CASSFLPGPIGEQFF.

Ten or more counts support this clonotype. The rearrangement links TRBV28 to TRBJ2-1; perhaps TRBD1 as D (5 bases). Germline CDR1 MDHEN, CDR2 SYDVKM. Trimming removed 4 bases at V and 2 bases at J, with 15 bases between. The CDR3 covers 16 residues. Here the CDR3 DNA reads TGTGCCAGCAGTTCCCGGTTGGGGCGCCCCTACAATGAGCAGTTCTTC. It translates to CASSSRLGRPYNEQFF.

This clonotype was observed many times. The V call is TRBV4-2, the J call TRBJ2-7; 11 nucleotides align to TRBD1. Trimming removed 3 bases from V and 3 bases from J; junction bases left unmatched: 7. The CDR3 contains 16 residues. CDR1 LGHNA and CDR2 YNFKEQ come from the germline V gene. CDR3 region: CASSQVLGTGGYEQYF. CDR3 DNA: TGTGCCAGCAGCCAGGTATTAGGGACAGGGGGCTACGAGCAGTACTTC.

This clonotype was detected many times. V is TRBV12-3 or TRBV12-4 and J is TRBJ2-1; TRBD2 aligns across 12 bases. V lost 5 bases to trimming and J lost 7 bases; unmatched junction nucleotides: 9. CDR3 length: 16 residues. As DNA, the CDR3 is TGTGCCAGCAGTCCAGCGACTAGCGGGAGCTTAAATGAGCAGTTCTTC. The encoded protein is CASSPATSGSLNEQFF.